This TCR beta chain was captured in a study of OX40 agonist ivuxolimab in advanced cancers. The wider study: Subjects had a mean age of about 61 years, with a range of roughly 20 to 80; around 83% were male.

This CDR3 is built from 17 residues. The germline gives CDR1 SQVTM, CDR2 ANQGSEA. The trim removed 1 base at V and 5 bases at J, leaving 8 bases unmatched. Only in-frame clones appear in the TCRdb table, and some are missing; sequencing was by immunoSEQ multiplex PCR. The top ten clones hold 0.62% of a sample with approximately 60,000 clones, more than 85% of them seen once. Patients who had autoimmune disease history or got systemic immunosuppression were left out. The material sequenced was CD4+ or CD8+ T cells sorted from blood, taken in a trial of the OX40 agonist ivuxolimab. This sequence was found in an adult with an advanced solid tumor such as melanoma, head and neck, liver or kidney cancer. The rearrangement uses TRBV29-1 and TRBJ2-3, with 14 bases matching TRBD2. CDR3 sequence reads: CSVEGGLAGDRGDTQYF. The CDR3 DNA reads TGCAGCGTTGAAGGGGGACTAGCGGGGGACCGAGGAGATACGCAGTATTTT.